These T cell receptor beta chains were read from a single sample in a study of T cell responses to AZD1222 COVID-19 vaccine. Profiling relied on immunoSEQ multiplex PCR, and the TCRdb table lists in-frame clones only, not all of them. The sample holds 110,000 to 150,000 clones, under 95% seen once. Sequences were derived from peripheral blood, sampled on day 0 of AZD1222 vaccination. These receptors were obtained from an adult in good health. Each CDR3 is given with its conserved first and last residue. The D gene is left open where the match is weak. Only part of the rows carry a size: once, few, many, or a class if the clone is expanded.

TRBD2	TRBJ2-1	NA	TRBV7-2	TGTGCCAGCAGCCACGATCGATTAGCGGGGACCTACAATGAGCAGTTCTTC	CASSHDRLAGTYNEQFF
NA	TRBJ1-2	NA	TRBV5-6	TGTGCCAGCAGCTTGTACTTATTTGGCTACACCTTC	CASSLYLFGYTF
NA	TRBJ1-3	NA	TRBV20-1	TGCAGTGCTAGTTGGGCTGGAAACACCATATATTTT	CSASWAGNTIYF
NA	TRBJ1-1	NA	TRBV10-3	TGTGCCATCAGTGACAGACGGAACACTGAAGCTTTCTTT	CAISDRRNTEAFF
NA	TRBJ2-1	NA	TRBV24-1	TGTGCCACCAGTGATGGGTACAATGAGCAGTTCTTC	CATSDGYNEQFF
TRBD1	TRBJ1-6	NA	TRBV19	TGTGCCAGTAGTTTCCAGGACAGGAGTTCACCCCTCCACTTT	CASSFQDRSSPLHF
NA	TRBJ1-2	NA	TRBV6-5	TGTGCCAGCTCAATTTCCACAGGCCAAAACTATGGCTACACCTTC	CASSISTGQNYGYTF
NA	TRBJ1-2	NA	TRBV6-5	TGTGCCAGCAGTTACTCGAGTTTAGCGACGGGCTACACCTTC	CASSYSSLATGYTF
NA	TRBJ2-7	NA	TRBV3-1/TRBV3-2	TGTGCCAGCAGCCCGGGGCTAGGAACCTACGAGCAGTACTTC	CASSPGLGTYEQYF
NA	TRBJ2-3	NA	TRBV24-1	TGTGCCACCAGGGATCCCTCGAGGGGGGGTCAGCAGTATTTT	CATRDPSRGGQQYF
TRBD1	TRBJ1-5	NA	TRBV6-6	TGTGCCAGCAGTGGACAGGGAACTAGCAATCAGCCCCAGCATTTT	CASSGQGTSNQPQHF
TRBD1	TRBJ1-3	once	TRBV9	TGTGCCAGCAGCGTCCAGGGGGCTGGAAACACCATATATTTT	CASSVQGAGNTIYF
NA	TRBJ1-2	once	TRBV18	TGTGCCAGCTCACCCGGTTCAAATGGGGATGGCTACACCTTC	CASSPGSNGDGYTF
TRBD1	TRBJ1-5	NA	TRBV27	TGTGCCAGCAGTTTGACAGGGGGACCCTATAGCAATCAGCCCCAGCATTTT	CASSLTGGPYSNQPQHF
NA	TRBJ1-1	NA	TRBV19	TGTGCCAGTAGTAAATCAGGTTGGGCTGAAGCTTTCTTT	CASSKSGWAEAFF
NA	TRBJ2-1	few	TRBV2	TGTGCCAGCAGCATGACTAGACCACGACTCGGAGAGCAGTTCTTC	CASSMTRPRLGEQFF
NA	TRBJ1-1	NA	TRBV7-2	TGTGCCAGCAGCTTAGTCGAAGGACTTAACACTGAAGCTTTCTTT	CASSLVEGLNTEAFF
NA	TRBJ1-2	NA	TRBV19	TGTGCCAGTAACAACGGCTATGGCTACACCTTC	CASNNGYGYTF
NA	TRBJ2-2	NA	TRBV7-9	TGTGCCAGCACCTGGAGGGAGCAAGGCGGGGAGCTGTTTTTT	CASTWREQGGELFF
NA	TRBJ1-1	NA	TRBV10-3	TGTGCCACGGAAGCGGGGGGGACTGAAGCTTTCTTT	CATEAGGTEAFF
TRBD1	TRBJ2-3	NA	TRBV29-1	TGCAGCGTGACAGGACAGGTCGATAGGGATACGCAGTATTTT	CSVTGQVDRDTQYF
NA	TRBJ2-5	NA	TRBV7-2	TGTGCCAGCAGCTCCAGAGAGACCCAGTACTTC	CASSSRETQYF
NA	TRBJ1-5	NA	TRBV11-3	TGTGCCAGCAGCTTAGAGGGGGAAGAAGGGCTGTATTCGGAGCCCCAGCATTTT	CASSLEGEEGLYSEPQHF
TRBD2	TRBJ2-1	NA	TRBV6-5	TGTGCCAGCAGCTCGGGACTAGCGGGGAACAATGAGCAGTTCTTC	CASSSGLAGNNEQFF
TRBD1	TRBJ2-7	few	TRBV6-2/TRBV6-3	TGTGCCAGCAGTTGGGGACAGAGCTCCTACGAGCAGTACTTC	CASSWGQSSYEQYF
NA	TRBJ1-2	NA	TRBV4-1	TGCGCCAGCAGCCAAGATCACATGGGGCGGCTTGGCTACACCTTC	CASSQDHMGRLGYTF
NA	TRBJ2-1	NA	TRBV7-9	TGTGCCAGCAGCTTAGTAGAACTCCTCAATGAGCAGTTCTTC	CASSLVELLNEQFF
NA	TRBJ2-7	NA	TRBV19	TGTGCCAGTAGTATCTCCGGCGAGCAGTACTTC	CASSISGEQYF
NA	TRBJ2-7	NA	TRBV4-3	TGCGCCAGCAGCCGCGGGACACCTGCGTACGAGCAGTACTTC	CASSRGTPAYEQYF
TRBD1	TRBJ1-3	NA	TRBV28	TGTGCCAGCAGTTTCCGCCGAGGGACAGGGGGCAGGTCTGGAAACACCATATATTTT	CASSFRRGTGGRSGNTIYF
TRBD1	TRBJ2-7	NA	TRBV10-3	TGTGCCATCAGCAACCGAGGACAGGCCTACGAGCAGTACTTC	CAISNRGQAYEQYF
NA	TRBJ1-1	NA	TRBV3-1/TRBV3-2	TGTGCCAGCAGCCCCAGGGCGAACACTGAAGCTTTCTTT	CASSPRANTEAFF
TRBD2	TRBJ2-1	NA	TRBV25-1	TGTGCCACCGAACAGCGGGGGGGCTACAATGAGCAGTTCTTC	CATEQRGGYNEQFF
NA	TRBJ2-1	few	TRBV7-2	TGTGCCAGCAGCTTAGTGCCCAGCGGCACCTCCTACAATGAGCAGTTCTTC	CASSLVPSGTSYNEQFF
NA	TRBJ2-2	NA	TRBV19	TGTGCCAGTAGGTGGTTCGGAGGGGAGCTGTTTTTT	CASRWFGGELFF
NA	TRBJ2-7	NA	TRBV5-1	TGCGCCAGCAGCGTAGACAGGACCAACTACGAGCAGTACTTC	CASSVDRTNYEQYF
TRBD2	TRBJ2-3	NA	TRBV29-1	TGCAGCGTGGTTGAGCTAGCGGGGGGGCCTTTCACAGATACGCAGTATTTT	CSVVELAGGPFTDTQYF
NA	TRBJ1-5	NA	TRBV4-1	TGCGCCAGCAGCCAGTGGGGGACGGTTCAGCCCCAGCATTTT	CASSQWGTVQPQHF
NA	TRBJ1-3	NA	TRBV4-2	TGTGCCAGCAGCCCCCGACAGAGCTCTGGAAACACCATATATTTT	CASSPRQSSGNTIYF
TRBD1	TRBJ1-2	NA	TRBV27	TGTGCCAGCAGTAGAGACAGGGGAGATGGCTACACCTTC	CASSRDRGDGYTF
TRBD1	TRBJ1-4	few	TRBV7-9	TGTGCCAGCAGCCCCCGGACAGGGAATGAAAAACTGTTTTTT	CASSPRTGNEKLFF
NA	TRBJ2-1	once	TRBV7-3	TGTGCCAGCAGCTTAATAGTTGGAGTAGAGCAGTTCTTC	CASSLIVGVEQFF
TRBD2	TRBJ2-3	NA	TRBV18	TGTGCCAGCTCACCCACAAGTAGCGGGGGTGCAGATACGCAGTATTTT	CASSPTSSGGADTQYF
NA	TRBJ1-1	NA	TRBV6-5	TGTGCCAGCAGCCGGACGGGCCCTAACACTGAAGCTTTCTTT	CASSRTGPNTEAFF
NA	TRBJ1-5	once	TRBV2	TGTGCCAGCAGTCAGACAAGGACCGGTCAGCCCCAGCATTTT	CASSQTRTGQPQHF
NA	TRBJ1-1	NA	TRBV11-3	TGTGCCAGCAGCTTAACCACTGAAGCTTTCTTT	CASSLTTEAFF
NA	TRBJ2-3	NA	TRBV2	TGTGCCAGCATCAGGGAAGTCTCGACAGATACGCAGTATTTT	CASIREVSTDTQYF
TRBD1	TRBJ2-4	NA	TRBV4-3	TGCGCCAGCCGCCACCCCGGGACAGCCTATTCATACCCCAAAAACATTCAGTACTTC	CASRHPGTAYSYPKNIQYF
NA	TRBJ1-2	NA	TRBV28	TGTGCCAGCAGTTTAGTTGAGGGGTACGGCTATGGCTACACCTTC	CASSLVEGYGYGYTF
TRBD2	TRBJ2-3	NA	TRBV2	TGTGCCAGTATTCCGGGACTAGCTATAAATACGCAGTATTTT	CASIPGLAINTQYF
NA	TRBJ1-3	NA	TRBV12-3/TRBV12-4	TGTGCCAGCAAATTATCTGGAAACACCATATATTTT	CASKLSGNTIYF
NA	TRBJ2-3	NA	TRBV9	TGTGCCAGCAGCGCCACCTTTGGAGATACGCAGTATTTT	CASSATFGDTQYF
NA	TRBJ1-3	NA	TRBV11-2	TGTGCCAGCAGCTTAGGGCGGACACTTAGGGGAAACACCATATATTTT	CASSLGRTLRGNTIYF
NA	TRBJ1-2	NA	TRBV19	TGTGCCAGTAGTATAGATGGGGATCTACCTTATGGCTACACCTTC	CASSIDGDLPYGYTF
TRBD1	TRBJ1-3	once	TRBV5-1	TGCGCCAGCAGCCCACGGGACAGACTCTCTGGAAACACCATATATTTT	CASSPRDRLSGNTIYF
NA	TRBJ1-2	NA	TRBV30	TGTGCCTCGGAGGCAAAGGGACACTATGGCTACACCTTC	CASEAKGHYGYTF
NA	TRBJ2-7	once	TRBV6-5	TGTGCCAGCAGTTACTCGGGCCAGTTTTCCTACGAGCAGTACTTC	CASSYSGQFSYEQYF
TRBD1	TRBJ2-7	once	TRBV5-1	TGCGCCAGCAGCTTGGATCCAGGGGGCTACGAGCAGTACTTC	CASSLDPGGYEQYF
TRBD1	TRBJ2-1	few	TRBV11-3	TGTGCCAGCAGCACTTCGTCCGACAGGGTCTACAATGAGCAGTTCTTC	CASSTSSDRVYNEQFF